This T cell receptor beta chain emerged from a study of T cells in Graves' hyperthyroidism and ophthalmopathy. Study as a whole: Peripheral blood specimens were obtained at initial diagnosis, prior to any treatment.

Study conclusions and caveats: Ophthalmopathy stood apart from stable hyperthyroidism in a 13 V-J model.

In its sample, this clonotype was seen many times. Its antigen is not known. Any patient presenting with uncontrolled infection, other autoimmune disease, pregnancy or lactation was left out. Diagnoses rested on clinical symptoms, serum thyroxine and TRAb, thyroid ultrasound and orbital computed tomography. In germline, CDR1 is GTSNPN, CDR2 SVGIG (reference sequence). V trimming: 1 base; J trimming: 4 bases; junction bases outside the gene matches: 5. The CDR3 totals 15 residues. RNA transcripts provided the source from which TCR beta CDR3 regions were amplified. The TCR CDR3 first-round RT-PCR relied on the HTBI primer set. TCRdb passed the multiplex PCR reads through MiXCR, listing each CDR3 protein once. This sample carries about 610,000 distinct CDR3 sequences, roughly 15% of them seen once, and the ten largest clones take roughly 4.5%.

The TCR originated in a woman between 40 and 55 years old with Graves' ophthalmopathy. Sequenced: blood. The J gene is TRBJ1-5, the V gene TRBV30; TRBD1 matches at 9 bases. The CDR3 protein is CAWSGGTGRNQPQHF. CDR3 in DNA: TGTGCCTGGAGTGGTGGGACAGGGAGAAATCAGCCCCAGCATTTT.